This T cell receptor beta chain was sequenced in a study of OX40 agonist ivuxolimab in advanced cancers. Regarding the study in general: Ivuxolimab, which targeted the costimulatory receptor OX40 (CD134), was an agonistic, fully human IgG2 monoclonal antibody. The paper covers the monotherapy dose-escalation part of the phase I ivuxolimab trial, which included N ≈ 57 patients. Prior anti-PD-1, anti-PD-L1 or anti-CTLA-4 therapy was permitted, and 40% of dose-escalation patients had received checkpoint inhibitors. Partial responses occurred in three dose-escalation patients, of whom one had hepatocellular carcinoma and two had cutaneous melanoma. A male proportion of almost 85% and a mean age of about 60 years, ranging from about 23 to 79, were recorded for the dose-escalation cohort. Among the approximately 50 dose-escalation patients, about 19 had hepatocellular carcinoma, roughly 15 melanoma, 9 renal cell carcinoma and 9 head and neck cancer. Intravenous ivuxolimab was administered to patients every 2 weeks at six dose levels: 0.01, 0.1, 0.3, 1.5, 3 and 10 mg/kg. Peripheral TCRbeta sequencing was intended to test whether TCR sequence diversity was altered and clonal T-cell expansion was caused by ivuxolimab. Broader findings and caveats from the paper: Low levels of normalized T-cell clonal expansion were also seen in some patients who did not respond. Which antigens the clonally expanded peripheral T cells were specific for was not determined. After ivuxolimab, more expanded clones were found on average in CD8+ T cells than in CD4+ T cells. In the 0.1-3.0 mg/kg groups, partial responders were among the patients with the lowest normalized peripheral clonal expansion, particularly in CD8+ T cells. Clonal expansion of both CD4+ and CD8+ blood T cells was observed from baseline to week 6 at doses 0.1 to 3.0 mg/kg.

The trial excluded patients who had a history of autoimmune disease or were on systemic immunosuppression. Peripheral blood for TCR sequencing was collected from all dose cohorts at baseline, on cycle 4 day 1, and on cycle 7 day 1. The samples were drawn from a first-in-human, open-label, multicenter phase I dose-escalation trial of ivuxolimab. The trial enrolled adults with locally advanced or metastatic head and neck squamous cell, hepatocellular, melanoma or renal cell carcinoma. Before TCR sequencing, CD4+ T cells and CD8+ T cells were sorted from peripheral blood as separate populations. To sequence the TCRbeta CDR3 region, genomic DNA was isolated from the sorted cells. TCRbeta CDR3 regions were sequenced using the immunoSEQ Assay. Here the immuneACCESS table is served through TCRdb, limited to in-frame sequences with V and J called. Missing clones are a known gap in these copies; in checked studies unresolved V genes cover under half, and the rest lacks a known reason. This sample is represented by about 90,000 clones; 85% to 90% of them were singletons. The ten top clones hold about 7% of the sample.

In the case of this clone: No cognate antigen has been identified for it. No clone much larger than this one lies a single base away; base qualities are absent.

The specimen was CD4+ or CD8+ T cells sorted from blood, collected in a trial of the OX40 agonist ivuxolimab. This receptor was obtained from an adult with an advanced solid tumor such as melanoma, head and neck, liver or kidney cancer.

The nucleotide sequence reads TGTGCCAGCAGTTACCGGGATCTGAGCACAGATACGCAGTATTTT. Its protein reads: CASSYRDLSTDTQYF. The V gene is TRBV5-6 and the J gene is TRBJ2-3; D gene: possibly TRBD2, on 5 matching bases. Taken from the germline V gene, the CDR1 and CDR2 loops are SGHDT and YYEEEE. The junction carries 13 bases between V and J, which are trimmed by 5 bases and 0 bases respectively. The cysteine opens and the phenylalanine closes a CDR3 of 15 amino acids. Only the CDR3 portion is preserved as DNA: 45 bases, with reading frame beginning at the first base.